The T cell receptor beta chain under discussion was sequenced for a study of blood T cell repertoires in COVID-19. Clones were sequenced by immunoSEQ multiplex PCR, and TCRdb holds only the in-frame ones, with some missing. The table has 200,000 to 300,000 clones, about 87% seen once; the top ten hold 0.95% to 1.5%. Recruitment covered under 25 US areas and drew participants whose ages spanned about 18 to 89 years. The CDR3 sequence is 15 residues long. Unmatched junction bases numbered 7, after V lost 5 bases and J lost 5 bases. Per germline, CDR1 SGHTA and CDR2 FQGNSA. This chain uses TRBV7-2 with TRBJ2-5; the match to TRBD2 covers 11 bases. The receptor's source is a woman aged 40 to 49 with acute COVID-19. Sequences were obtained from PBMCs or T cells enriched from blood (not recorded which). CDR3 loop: CASSPTSGSSETQYF. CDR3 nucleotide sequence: TGTGCCAGCAGCCCAACTAGCGGGAGTTCGGAGACCCAGTACTTC.